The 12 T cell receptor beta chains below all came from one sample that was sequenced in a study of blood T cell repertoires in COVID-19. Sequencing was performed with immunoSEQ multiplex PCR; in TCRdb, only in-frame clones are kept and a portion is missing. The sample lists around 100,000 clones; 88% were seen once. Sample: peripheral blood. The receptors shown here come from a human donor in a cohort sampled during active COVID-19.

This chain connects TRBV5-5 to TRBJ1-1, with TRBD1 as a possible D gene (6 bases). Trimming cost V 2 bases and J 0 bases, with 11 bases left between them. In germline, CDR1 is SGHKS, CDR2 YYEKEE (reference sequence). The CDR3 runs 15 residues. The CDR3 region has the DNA TGTGCCAGCAGCTTTCCCCAGGGGCTGAACACTGAAGCTTTCTTT. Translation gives CASSFPQGLNTEAFF.

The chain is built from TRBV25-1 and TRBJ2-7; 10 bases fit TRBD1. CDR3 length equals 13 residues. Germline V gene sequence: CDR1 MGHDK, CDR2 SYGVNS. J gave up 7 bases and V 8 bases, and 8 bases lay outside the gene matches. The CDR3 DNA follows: TGTGCCAGCTGCCGGGACAGGGGTGGTGAGCAGTACTTC. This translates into CASCRDRGGEQYF.

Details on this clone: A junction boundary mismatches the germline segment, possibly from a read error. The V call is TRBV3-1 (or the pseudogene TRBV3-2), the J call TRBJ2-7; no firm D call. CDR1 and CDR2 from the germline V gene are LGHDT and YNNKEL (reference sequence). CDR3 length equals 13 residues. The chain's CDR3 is CASSQGLPRASDF. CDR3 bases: TGTGCCAGCAGCCAAGGGCTACCACGAGCGTCGGACTTC.

The CDR3 reads CASSFSQATEKLFF. CDR3 nucleotides: TGTGCCAGCAGCTTTAGTCAGGCTACTGAAAAACTGTTTTTT. The chain employs TRBV11-2 and TRBJ1-4, with D unclear. Germline CDR1 SGHAT, CDR2 FQNNGV. The CDR3 is 14 amino acids. The V and J ends lost 3 bases and 7 bases respectively, with 12 bases between them.

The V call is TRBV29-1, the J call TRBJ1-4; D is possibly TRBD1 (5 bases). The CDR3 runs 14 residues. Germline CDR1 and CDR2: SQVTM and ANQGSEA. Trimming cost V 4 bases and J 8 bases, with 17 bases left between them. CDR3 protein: CSVGPGLQGEKLFF. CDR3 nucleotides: TGCAGCGTTGGACCCGGTCTTCAGGGAGAAAAACTGTTTTTT.

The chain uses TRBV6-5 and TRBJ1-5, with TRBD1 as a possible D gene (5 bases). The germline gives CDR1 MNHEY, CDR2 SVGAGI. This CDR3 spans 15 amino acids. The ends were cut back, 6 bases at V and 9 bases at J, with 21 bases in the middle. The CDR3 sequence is CASSPRPNGGGPQHF. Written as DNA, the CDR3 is TGTGCCAGCAGCCCCAGACCCAACGGGGGGGGGCCCCAGCATTTT.

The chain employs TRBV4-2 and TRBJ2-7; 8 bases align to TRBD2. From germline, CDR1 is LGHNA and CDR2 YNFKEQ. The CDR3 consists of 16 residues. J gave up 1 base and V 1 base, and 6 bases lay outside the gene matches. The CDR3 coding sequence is TGTGCCAGCAGCCAAGGGGGCAGCGGGAGATCCTACGAGCAGTACTTC. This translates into CASSQGGSGRSYEQYF.

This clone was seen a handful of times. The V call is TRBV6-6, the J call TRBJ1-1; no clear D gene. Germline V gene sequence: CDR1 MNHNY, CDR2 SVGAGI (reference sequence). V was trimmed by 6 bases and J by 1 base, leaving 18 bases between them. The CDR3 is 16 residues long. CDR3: CASSPTAGGGNTEAFF. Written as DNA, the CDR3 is TGTGCCAGCAGCCCCACGGCAGGAGGAGGGAACACTGAAGCTTTCTTT.

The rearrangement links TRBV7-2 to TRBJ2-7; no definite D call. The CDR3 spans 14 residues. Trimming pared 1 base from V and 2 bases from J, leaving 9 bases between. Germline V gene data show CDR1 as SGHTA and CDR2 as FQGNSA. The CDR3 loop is CASSLVPETYEQYF. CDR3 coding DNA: TGTGCCAGCAGCTTAGTTCCGGAGACCTACGAGCAGTACTTC.

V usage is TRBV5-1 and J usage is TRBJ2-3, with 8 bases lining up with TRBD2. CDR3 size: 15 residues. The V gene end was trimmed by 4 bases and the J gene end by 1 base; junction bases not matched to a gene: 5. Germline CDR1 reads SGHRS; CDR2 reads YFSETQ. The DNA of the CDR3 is TGCGCCAGCAGCCTAGAAGCGGGAGGCACAGATACGCAGTATTTT. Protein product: CASSLEAGGTDTQYF. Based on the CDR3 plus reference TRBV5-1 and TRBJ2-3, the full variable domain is KAGVTQTPRYLIKTRGQQVTLSCSPISGHRSVSWYQQTPGQGLQFLFEYFSETQRNKGNFPGRFSGRQFSNSRSEMNVSTLELGDSALYLCASSLEAGGTDTQYFGPGTRLTVL.

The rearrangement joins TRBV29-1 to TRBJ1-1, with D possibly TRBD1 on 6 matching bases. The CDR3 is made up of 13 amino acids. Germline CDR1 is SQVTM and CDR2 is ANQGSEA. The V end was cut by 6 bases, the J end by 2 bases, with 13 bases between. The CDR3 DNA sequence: TGCAGCGTACGGACAGCCCGAAACACTGAAGCTTTCTTT. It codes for CSVRTARNTEAFF.

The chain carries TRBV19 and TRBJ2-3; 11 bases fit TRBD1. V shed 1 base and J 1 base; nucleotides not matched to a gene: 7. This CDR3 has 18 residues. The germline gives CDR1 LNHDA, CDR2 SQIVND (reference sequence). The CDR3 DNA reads TGTGCCAGTAGTATAGGGACAGGGGGCGCAGGAGGCACAGATACGCAGTATTTT. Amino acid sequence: CASSIGTGGAGGTDTQYF.